A single sample is the source of the 20 T cell receptor beta chains below, sequenced in a study of CD8+CD57+ T cells in acquired aplastic anemia. Investigators profiled TCR beta VDJ and CDR3 from genomic DNA template. From the reads, TCRdb called clonotypes with MiXCR, one entry per CDR3 protein. Of 150,000 to 200,000 distinct CDR3 sequences listed, 63% were seen once; the top ten hold over 40%. The material sequenced was sorted CD4+, CD8+, or CD8+CD57+ T cells (not recorded which) from PBMCs. The receptors shown here come from a human donor in good health.

The V gene is TRBV7-3, the J gene TRBJ2-7; tentative D call: TRBD2 (5 bases). Trimming stripped 0 bases from V and 4 bases from J, with 13 bases between. Germline V gene data show CDR1 as SGHTA and CDR2 as FQGTGA. The CDR3 covers 15 residues. The CDR3 protein is CASSLTAGDGYEQYF. In DNA form, the CDR3 reads TGTGCCAGCAGCTTAACTGCGGGCGACGGGTACGAGCAGTACTTC.

The chain has TRBV7-2 and TRBJ2-7; D is undetermined. The CDR3 runs 13 residues. CDR1 is SGHTA and CDR2 is FQGNSA in the germline V gene. Trimming shortened V by 8 bases and J by 5 bases, and 16 bases separated the two germline ends. CDR3 in DNA: TGTGCCAGCCAAAACTCGGGTAGGAACGAGCAGTACTTC. Amino acid sequence: CASQNSGRNEQYF.

The chain recombines TRBV2 with TRBJ2-5; D may be TRBD2 (6 bases). Trimming removed 4 bases at V and 0 bases at J, with 12 bases between. CDR1 is SNHLY, CDR2 FYNNEI, per germline. This CDR3 region has 15 residues. Here the CDR3 DNA reads TGTGCCAGCAGTGTAGGTCGCGGGGACCAAGAGACCCAGTACTTC. It is translated as CASSVGRGDQETQYF.

This clonotype was seen only once. The CDR3 sequence is CASRLSGLANHEQYF. The CDR3 DNA is TGTGCCAGCAGGTTATCGGGACTAGCGAACCACGAGCAGTACTTC. The chain recombines TRBV6-6 with TRBJ2-7; 10 nucleotides align to TRBD2. CDR3 length: 15 residues. Germline V gene sequence: CDR1 MNHNY, CDR2 SVGAGI (reference sequence). V lost 6 bases to trimming and J lost 5 bases; unmatched junction nucleotides: 10.

This chain uses TRBV7-6 with TRBJ2-3; 8 bases align to TRBD2. The CDR3 has 16 residues. Germline V gene lookup returns CDR1 SGHVS and CDR2 FNYEAQ. The J segment lost 1 base and the V segment lost 4 bases, leaving 7 bases of the junction unmatched. The CDR3 DNA is TGTGCCAGCAGCTCGGAAGGACTAGCAGGCACAGATACGCAGTATTTT. As protein: CASSSEGLAGTDTQYF.

For this clonotype: Just one base apart from a much larger clone, this may be a read error. The chain joins TRBV5-6 to TRBJ2-3; D uncertain. The CDR3 is 16 residues long. With 0 bases removed from V and 0 bases from J, the gap between germline ends came to 11 bases. The germline gives CDR1 SGHDT, CDR2 YYEEEE. The CDR3 DNA is TGTGCCAGCAGCTTGGTGGCTAACGGTAGCACAGATACGCAGTATTTT. Translation: CASSLVANGSTDTQYF.

The table lists this clonotype with a count of one. The chain carries TRBV29-1 and TRBJ1-1, with D uncertain. CDR1 is SQVTM, CDR2 ANQGSEA, per germline. The CDR3 runs 12 residues. V was cut by 6 bases and J by 7 bases, with 15 bases left in between. In DNA form, the CDR3 reads TGCAGCGTGAACCGAGGACCGAGTGAAGCTTTCTTT. This codes for CSVNRGPSEAFF. The variable domain in full, with the rest retrieved from reference TRBV29-1 and TRBJ1-1, is SAVISQKPSRDICQRGTSLTIQCQVDSQVTMMFWYRQQPGQSLTLIATANQGSEATYESGFVIDKFPISRPNLTFSTLTVSNMSPEDSSIYLCSVNRGPSEAFFGQGTRLTVV.

The chain recombines TRBV19 with TRBJ1-1; tentative D call: TRBD1 (5 bases). Germline V gives CDR1 LNHDA, CDR2 SQIVND (reference sequence). The CDR3 loop spans 15 amino acids. V was shortened by 1 base and J by 2 bases, with 11 bases between the two germline ends. The CDR3 nucleotides read TGTGCCAGTAGTATAGTAGGGGATGCAAACACTGAAGCTTTCTTT. It specifies CASSIVGDANTEAFF.

This clonotype is medium-sized. This chain joins TRBV10-1 and TRBJ1-1, with TRBD1 identical over 7 bases. Germline V gene lookup returns CDR1 WNHNN and CDR2 SYGVQD (reference sequence). Trimming at V came to 2 bases and at J to 5 bases, leaving 11 bases not matched to a gene. The CDR3 is made up of 16 amino acids. The CDR3 protein is CASSEDRVKWRTEAFF. The CDR3 DNA follows: TGCGCCAGCAGTGAGGACAGGGTCAAGTGGAGGACTGAAGCTTTCTTT.

For this clonotype: A much larger clonotype is one base distant, so this may be a read error. The J gene is TRBJ1-1, the V gene TRBV13, with a weak D call TRBD1 (5 bases). The CDR3 runs 14 residues. Germline V lookup: CDR1 PRHDT, CDR2 FYEKMQ (reference sequence). The CDR3 DNA reads TGTGCCAGCAGCCCGACGGGGCGGGGTACTGAAGCTTCCTTT. Protein: CASSPTGRGTEASF.

The V call is TRBV20-1, the J call TRBJ2-7; 7 bases map to TRBD2. The CDR3 loop spans 13 amino acids. The V segment lost 5 bases and the J segment 3 bases; nucleotides outside the gene matches: 7. The germline V gene has CDR1 DFQATT and CDR2 SNEGSKA (reference sequence). The CDR3 region is CSARLAVSYEQYF. CDR3 coding DNA: TGCAGTGCTCGCCTAGCGGTGAGCTACGAGCAGTACTTC.

This clonotype was found many times. This rearrangement joins TRBV6-5 to TRBJ1-1; a weak D match, TRBD1 (5 bases). The CDR3 runs 13 residues. Germline CDR1 reads MNHEY; CDR2 reads SVGAGI. V dropped 6 bases and J dropped 6 bases, with 14 bases sitting between them. The CDR3 protein is CASRTTGVAEAFF. For the CDR3, the DNA is TGTGCCAGCAGAACTACAGGAGTCGCTGAAGCTTTCTTT.

This sequence joins TRBV7-3 and TRBJ2-1, with a possible D match to TRBD2 (6 bases). V was cut by 5 bases and J by 9 bases, with 23 bases left in between. CDR1 is SGHTA, CDR2 FQGTGA, per germline. This CDR3 is 16 amino acids long. CDR3 nucleotides: TGTGCCAGCAGCCCAATACTAGCAACGGGTGGGGGTGAGCAGTTCTTC. Its translation: CASSPILATGGGEQFF.

V gene TRBV5-1 combines with J gene TRBJ1-1, with 8 bases aligning to TRBD1. This CDR3 region has 14 residues. Germline CDR1 and CDR2: SGHRS and YFSETQ. V dropped 6 bases and J dropped 1; count of bases not matched to a gene: 5. The CDR3 loop reads CASNTGQENTEAFF. As DNA, the CDR3 is TGCGCCAGCAATACGGGACAGGAGAACACTGAAGCTTTCTTT.

This rearrangement joins TRBV9 to TRBJ2-1; 7 nucleotides align to TRBD1. CDR3 length: 15 amino acids. CDR1 and CDR2 from the germline V gene are SGDLS and YYNGEE. V trimming: 6 bases; J trimming: 7 bases; junction bases outside the gene matches: 13. CDR3 amino acids: CASTPSGTVRNEQFF. The CDR3 bases are TGTGCCAGCACCCCATCCGGGACAGTACGGAATGAGCAGTTCTTC.

Comments on this clonotype: The conserved final phenylalanine or tryptophan is absent from the CDR3, which likely points to a read error. V usage is TRBV2 and J usage is TRBJ2-7; 9 bases line up with TRBD1. After removal of 5 bases from V and 1 base from J, the junction contained 6 bases not matched to a gene. The CDR3 loop spans 15 amino acids. CDR1 is SNHLY, CDR2 FYNNEI, per germline. CDR3 nucleotides: TGTGCCAGCAGTACTACAGGGGGCGCGTCCTACGAGCAGTACCTC. The encoded protein is CASSTTGGASYEQYL.

As concerns this clonotype: A junction end diverges from the germline sequence, so it may reflect a read error. The chain carries TRBV10-1 and TRBJ2-3; D is unresolved. Per germline, CDR1 WNHNN and CDR2 SYGVQD (reference sequence). There are 15 residues in the CDR3. The CDR3 DNA sequence: TGTGCCAGCAGCCATGATCTCGGCTGGGATAATACGCAGTATTTT. It yields the protein CASSHDLGWDNTQYF.

This chain links TRBV6-4 with TRBJ2-7; possible D gene TRBD1, 5 bases. This CDR3 has 15 amino acids. CDR1 and CDR2 from the germline V gene are MRHNA and SNTAGT. V was pared by 2 bases and J by 2 bases, with 13 bases between. The DNA for the CDR3 is TGTGCCAGCAGTGACCCGCCGACAGAAACCTACGAGCAGTACTTC. It translates to CASSDPPTETYEQYF.

This chain links TRBV7-9 with TRBJ2-1; D possibly corresponds to TRBD2 (6 bases). CDR1 SEHNR and CDR2 FQNEAQ come from the germline V gene (reference sequence). The CDR3 sequence is 13 residues long. V lost 1 base and J lost 7, with 8 bases in between. In DNA form, the CDR3 reads TGTGCCAGCAGCTTAGTACTAGCAAATGAGCAGTTCTTC. Amino acids: CASSLVLANEQFF. Drawing the rest from reference TRBV7-9 and TRBJ2-1, the complete variable domain is DTGVSQNPRHKITKRGQNVTFRCDPISEHNRLYWYRQTLGQGPEFLTYFQNEAQLEKSRLLSDRFSAERPKGSFSTLEIQRTEQGDSAMYLCASSLVLANEQFFGPGTRLTVL.

The gene calls are TRBV2 and TRBJ1-2, with 7 bases fitting TRBD1. Looked up from germline, CDR1 is SNHLY and CDR2 is FYNNEI. V lost 4 bases, J lost 0 bases, and 8 bases stayed unmatched. The CDR3 length is 16 residues. CDR3 protein: CASSGKGGKTNYGYTF. CDR3 sequence (DNA): TGTGCCAGCAGTGGTAAAGGGGGCAAGACTAACTATGGCTACACCTTC.